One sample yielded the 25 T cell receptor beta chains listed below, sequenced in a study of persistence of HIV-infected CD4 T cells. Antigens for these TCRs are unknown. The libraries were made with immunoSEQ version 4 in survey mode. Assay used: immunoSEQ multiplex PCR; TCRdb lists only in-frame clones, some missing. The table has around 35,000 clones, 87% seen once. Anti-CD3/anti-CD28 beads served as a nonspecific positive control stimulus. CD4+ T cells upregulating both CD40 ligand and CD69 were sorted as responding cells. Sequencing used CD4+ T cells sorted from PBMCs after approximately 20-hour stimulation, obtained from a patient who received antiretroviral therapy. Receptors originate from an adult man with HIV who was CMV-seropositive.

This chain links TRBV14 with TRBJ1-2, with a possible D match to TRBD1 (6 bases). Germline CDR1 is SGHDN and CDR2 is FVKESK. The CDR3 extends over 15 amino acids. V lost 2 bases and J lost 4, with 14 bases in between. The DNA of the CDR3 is TGTGCCAGCAGCCAATTCCCGGGAGGGGGCTATGGCTACACCTTC. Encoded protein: CASSQFPGGGYGYTF.

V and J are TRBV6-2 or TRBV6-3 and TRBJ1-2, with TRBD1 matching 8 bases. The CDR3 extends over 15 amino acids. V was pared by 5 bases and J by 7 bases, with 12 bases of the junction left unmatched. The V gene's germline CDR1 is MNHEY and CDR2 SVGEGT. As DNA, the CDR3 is TGTGCCAGCAGTCGGCCGGGACAGGAATACCGTGGCTACACCTTC. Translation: CASSRPGQEYRGYTF.

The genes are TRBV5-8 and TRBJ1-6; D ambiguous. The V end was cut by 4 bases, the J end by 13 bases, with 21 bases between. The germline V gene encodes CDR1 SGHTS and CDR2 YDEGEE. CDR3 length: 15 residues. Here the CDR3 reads CASSIGGSPIPPLHF. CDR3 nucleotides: TGTGCCAGCAGCATAGGAGGGTCTCCAATTCCGCCCCTCCACTTT. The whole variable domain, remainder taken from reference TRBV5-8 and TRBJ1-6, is EAGVTQSPTHLIKTRGQQATLRCSPISGHTSVYWYQQALGLGLQFLLWYDEGEERNRGNFPPRFSGRQFPNYSSELNVNALELEDSALYLCASSIGGSPIPPLHFGNGTRLTVT.

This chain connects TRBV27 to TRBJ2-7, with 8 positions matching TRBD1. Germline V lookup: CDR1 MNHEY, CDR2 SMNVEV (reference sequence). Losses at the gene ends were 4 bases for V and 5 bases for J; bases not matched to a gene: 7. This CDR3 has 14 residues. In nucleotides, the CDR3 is TGTGCCAGCAGTTACGGACAGGGCCCCCACGAGCAGTACTTC. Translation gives CASSYGQGPHEQYF.

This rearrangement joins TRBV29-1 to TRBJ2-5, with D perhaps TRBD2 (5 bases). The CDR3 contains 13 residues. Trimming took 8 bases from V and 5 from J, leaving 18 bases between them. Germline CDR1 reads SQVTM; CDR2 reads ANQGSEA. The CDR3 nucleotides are TGCAGCTTCCGAGGGCCCCAGCGGGAGACCCAGTACTTC. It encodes CSFRGPQRETQYF.

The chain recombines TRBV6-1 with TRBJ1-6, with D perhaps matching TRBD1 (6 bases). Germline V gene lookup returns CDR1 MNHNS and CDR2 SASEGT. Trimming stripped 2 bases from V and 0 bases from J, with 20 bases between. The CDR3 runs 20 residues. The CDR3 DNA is TGTGCCAGCAGTGAACACGTGGCAGGGGAAAGTAGCTCCTATAATTCACCCCTCCACTTT. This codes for CASSEHVAGESSSYNSPLHF.

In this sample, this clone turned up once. Here the CDR3 DNA reads TGTGCCAGCGGGCGGAGGGGGTATGGCTACACCTTC. Protein: CASGRRGYGYTF. The gene calls are TRBV6-5 and TRBJ1-2, with D tentatively TRBD1 (6 bases). The germline V and J ends were trimmed by 8 bases and 5 bases, with 12 bases remaining between them. The CDR3 length is 12 residues. The germline gives CDR1 MNHEY, CDR2 SVGAGI.

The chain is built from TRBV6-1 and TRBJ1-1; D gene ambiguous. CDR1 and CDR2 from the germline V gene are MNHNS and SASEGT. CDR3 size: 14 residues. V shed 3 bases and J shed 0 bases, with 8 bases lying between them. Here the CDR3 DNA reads TGTGCCAGCAGTGATTCTGGGTTGAACACTGAAGCTTTCTTT. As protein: CASSDSGLNTEAFF.

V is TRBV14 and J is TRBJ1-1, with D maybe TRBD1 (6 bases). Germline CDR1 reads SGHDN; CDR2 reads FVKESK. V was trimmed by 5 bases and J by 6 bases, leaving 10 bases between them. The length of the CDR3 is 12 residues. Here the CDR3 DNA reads TGTGCCAGCAGCAGGGGGATCGCTGAAGCTTTCTTT. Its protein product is CASSRGIAEAFF.

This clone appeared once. CDR3 sequence reads: CASSLKPPGGGNSPLHF. The CDR3 bases are TGTGCCAGCAGTTTAAAACCCCCCGGGGGTGGAAATTCACCCCTCCACTTT. The rearrangement links TRBV27 to TRBJ1-6; TRBD1 might be the D (5 bases). The CDR3 consists of 17 residues. V lost 2 bases, J lost 7 bases, and 18 bases lay in between. Per the germline V gene, CDR1 is MNHEY and CDR2 is SMNVEV (reference sequence).

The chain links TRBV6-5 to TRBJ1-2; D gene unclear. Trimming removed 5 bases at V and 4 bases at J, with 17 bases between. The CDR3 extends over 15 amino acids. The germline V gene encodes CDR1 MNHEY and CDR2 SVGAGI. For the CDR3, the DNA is TGTGCCAGCAGTATCCGCCGGCAGTCAAGCTATGGCTACACCTTC. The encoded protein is CASSIRRQSSYGYTF.

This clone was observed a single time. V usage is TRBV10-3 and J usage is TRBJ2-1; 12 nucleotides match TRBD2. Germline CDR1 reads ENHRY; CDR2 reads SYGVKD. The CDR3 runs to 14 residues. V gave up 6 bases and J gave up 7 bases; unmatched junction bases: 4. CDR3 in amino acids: CAIRGTSGQNEQFF. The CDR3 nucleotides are TGTGCCATCAGGGGGACTAGCGGGCAGAATGAGCAGTTCTTC.

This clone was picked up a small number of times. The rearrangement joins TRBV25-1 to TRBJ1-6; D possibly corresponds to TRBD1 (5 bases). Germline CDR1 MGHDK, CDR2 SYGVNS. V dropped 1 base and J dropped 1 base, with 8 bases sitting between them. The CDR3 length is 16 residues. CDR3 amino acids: CASSESWGSYNSPLHF. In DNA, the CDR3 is TGTGCCAGCAGTGAATCGTGGGGGTCCTATAATTCACCCCTCCACTTT.

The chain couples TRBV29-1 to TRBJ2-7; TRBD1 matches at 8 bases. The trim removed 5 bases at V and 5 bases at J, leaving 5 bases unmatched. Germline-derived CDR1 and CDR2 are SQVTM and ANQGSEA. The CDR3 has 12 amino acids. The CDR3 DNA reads TGCAGCGTTCAGGACAGGGAGGACGAGCAGTACTTC. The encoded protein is CSVQDREDEQYF.

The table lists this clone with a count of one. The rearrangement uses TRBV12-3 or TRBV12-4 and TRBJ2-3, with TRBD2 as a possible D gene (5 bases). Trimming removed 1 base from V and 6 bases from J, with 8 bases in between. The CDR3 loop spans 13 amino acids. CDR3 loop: CASSLGRVDTQYF. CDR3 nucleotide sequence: TGTGCCAGCAGTTTAGGGCGGGTGGATACGCAGTATTTT.

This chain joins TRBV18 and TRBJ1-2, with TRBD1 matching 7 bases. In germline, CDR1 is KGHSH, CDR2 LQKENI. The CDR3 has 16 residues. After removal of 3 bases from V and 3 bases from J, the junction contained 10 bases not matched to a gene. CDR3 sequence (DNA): TGTGCCAGCTCACCCTCCTCGACAGGGAATCACTATGGCTACACCTTC. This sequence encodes CASSPSSTGNHYGYTF.

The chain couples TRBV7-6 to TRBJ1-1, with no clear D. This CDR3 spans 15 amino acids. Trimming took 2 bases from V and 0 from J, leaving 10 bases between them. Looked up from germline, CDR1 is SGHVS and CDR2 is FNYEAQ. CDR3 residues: CASSLNQIMNTEAFF. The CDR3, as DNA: TGTGCCAGCAGCTTAAACCAGATCATGAACACTGAAGCTTTCTTT.

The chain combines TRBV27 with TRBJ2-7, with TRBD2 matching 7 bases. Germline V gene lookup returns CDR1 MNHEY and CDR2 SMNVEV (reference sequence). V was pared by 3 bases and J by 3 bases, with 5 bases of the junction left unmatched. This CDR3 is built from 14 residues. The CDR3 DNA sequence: TGTGCCAGCAGTTTTGGTCGGGGGGACTACGAGCAGTACTTC. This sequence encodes CASSFGRGDYEQYF.

CDR3 amino acids: CASSTHRTEAFF. CDR3 sequence (DNA): TGTGCCAGCAGCACCCACCGCACTGAAGCTTTCTTT. This chain joins TRBV5-6 and TRBJ1-1; D not resolved. The CDR3 runs to 12 residues. V was cut by 4 bases and J by 4 bases, with 8 bases left in between. Germline V gene lookup returns CDR1 SGHDT and CDR2 YYEEEE.

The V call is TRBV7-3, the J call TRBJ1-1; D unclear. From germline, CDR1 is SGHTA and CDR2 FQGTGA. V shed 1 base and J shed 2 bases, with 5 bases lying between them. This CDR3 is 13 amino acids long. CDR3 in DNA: TGTGCCAGCAGCTTAATAGTTAACACTGAAGCTTTCTTT. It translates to CASSLIVNTEAFF.

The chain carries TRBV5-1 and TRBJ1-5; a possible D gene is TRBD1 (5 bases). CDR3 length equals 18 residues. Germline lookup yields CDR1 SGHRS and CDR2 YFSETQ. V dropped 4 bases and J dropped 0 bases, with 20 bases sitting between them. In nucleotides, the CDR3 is TGCGCCAGCAGCCACCAAGACTCGGACAAAGATAGCAATCAGCCCCAGCATTTT. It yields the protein CASSHQDSDKDSNQPQHF. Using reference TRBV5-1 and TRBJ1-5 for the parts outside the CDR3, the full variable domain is KAGVTQTPRYLIKTRGQQVTLSCSPISGHRSVSWYQQTPGQGLQFLFEYFSETQRNKGNFPGRFSGRQFSNSRSEMNVSTLELGDSALYLCASSHQDSDKDSNQPQHFGDGTRLSIL.

The CDR3 loop is CASSQGQGPSGNTIYF. The CDR3 DNA is TGTGCCAGCAGCCAAGGTCAGGGGCCCTCTGGAAACACCATATATTTT. The V call is TRBV3-1 (or the pseudogene TRBV3-2), the J call TRBJ1-3; tentative D call: TRBD1 (6 bases). Trimming shortened V by 1 base and J by 0 bases, and 10 bases separated the two germline ends. The CDR3 is 16 residues long. CDR1 is LGHDT and CDR2 is YNNKEL in the germline V gene (reference sequence).

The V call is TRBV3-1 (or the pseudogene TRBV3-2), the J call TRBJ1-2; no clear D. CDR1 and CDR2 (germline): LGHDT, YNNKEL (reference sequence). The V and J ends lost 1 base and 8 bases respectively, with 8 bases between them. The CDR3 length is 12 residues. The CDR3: CASSQVGRGYTF. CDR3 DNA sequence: TGTGCCAGCAGCCAAGTGGGGAGAGGCTACACCTTC.

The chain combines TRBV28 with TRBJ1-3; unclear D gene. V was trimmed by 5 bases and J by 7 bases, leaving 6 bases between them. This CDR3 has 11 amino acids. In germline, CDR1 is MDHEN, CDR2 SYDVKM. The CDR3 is CASSEANTIYF. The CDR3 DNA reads TGTGCCAGCAGTGAGGCTAACACCATATATTTT.

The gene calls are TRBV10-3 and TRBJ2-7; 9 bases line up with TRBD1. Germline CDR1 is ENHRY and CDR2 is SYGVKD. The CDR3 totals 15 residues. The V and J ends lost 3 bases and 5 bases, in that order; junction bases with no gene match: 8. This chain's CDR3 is CAISEPGQGRNEQYF. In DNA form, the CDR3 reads TGTGCCATCAGTGAACCGGGACAGGGTAGAAACGAGCAGTACTTC.